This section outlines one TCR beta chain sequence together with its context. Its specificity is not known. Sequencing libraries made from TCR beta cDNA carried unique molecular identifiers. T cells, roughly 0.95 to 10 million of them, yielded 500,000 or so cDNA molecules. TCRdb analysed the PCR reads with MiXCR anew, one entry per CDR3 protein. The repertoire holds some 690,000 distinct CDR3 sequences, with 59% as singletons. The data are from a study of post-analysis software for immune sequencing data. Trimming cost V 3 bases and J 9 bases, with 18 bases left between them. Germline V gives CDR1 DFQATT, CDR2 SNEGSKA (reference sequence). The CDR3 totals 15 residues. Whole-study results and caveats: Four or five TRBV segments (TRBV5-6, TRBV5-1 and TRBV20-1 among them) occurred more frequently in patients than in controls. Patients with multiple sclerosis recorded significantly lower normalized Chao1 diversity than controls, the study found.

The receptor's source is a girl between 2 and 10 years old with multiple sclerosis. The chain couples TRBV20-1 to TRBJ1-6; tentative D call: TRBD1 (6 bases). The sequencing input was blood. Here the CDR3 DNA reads TGCAGTGCTAGTGCAACAGGGACCAGGGTTTCACCCCTCCACTTT. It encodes CSASATGTRVSPLHF.